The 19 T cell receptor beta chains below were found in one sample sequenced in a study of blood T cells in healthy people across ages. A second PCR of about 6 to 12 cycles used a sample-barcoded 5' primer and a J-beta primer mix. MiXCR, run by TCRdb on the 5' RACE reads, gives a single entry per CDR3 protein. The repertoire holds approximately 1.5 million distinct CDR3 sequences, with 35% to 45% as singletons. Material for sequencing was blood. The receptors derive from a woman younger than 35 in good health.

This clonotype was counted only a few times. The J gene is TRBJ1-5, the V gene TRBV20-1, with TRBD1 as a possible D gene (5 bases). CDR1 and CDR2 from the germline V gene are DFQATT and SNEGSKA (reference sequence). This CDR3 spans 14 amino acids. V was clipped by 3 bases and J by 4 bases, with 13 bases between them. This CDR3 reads CSASGPGGNQPQHF. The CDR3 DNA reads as TGCAGTGCTAGTGGTCCGGGGGGTAATCAGCCCCAGCATTTT.

The CDR3 nucleotides are TGTGCCAGCAGCTTACTAGCTCTAACCGGGGAGCTGTTTTTT. Translated: CASSLLALTGELFF. The chain is built from TRBV7-3 and TRBJ2-2; TRBD2 might be the D (5 bases). The CDR3 is made up of 14 amino acids. Looked up from germline, CDR1 is SGHTA and CDR2 is FQGTGA. V lost 2 bases and J 5 bases, leaving 9 bases between the germline ends.

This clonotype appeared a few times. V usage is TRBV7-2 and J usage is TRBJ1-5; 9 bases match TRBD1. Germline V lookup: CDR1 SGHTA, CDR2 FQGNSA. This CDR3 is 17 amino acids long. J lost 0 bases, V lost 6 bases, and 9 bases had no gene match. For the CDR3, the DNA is TGTGCCAGCAGTTCGGACAGGGGAAATCCTAGCAATCAGCCCCAGCATTTT. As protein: CASSSDRGNPSNQPQHF.

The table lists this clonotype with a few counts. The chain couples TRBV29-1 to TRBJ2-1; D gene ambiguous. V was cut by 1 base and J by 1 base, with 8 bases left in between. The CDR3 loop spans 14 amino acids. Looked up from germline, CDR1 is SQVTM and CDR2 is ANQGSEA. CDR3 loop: CSVEVEWSYNEQFF. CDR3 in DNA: TGCAGCGTTGAAGTGGAGTGGTCCTACAATGAGCAGTTCTTC.

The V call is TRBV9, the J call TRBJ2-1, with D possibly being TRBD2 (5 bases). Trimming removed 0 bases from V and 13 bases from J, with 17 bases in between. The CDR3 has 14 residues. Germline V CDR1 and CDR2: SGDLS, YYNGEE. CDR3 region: CASSVDGVGETQFF. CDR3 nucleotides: TGTGCCAGCAGCGTAGACGGGGTAGGAGAGACCCAGTTCTTC. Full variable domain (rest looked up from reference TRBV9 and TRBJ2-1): DSGVTQTPKHLITATGQRVTLRCSPRSGDLSVYWYQQSLDQGLQFLIQYYNGEERAKGNILERFSAQQFPDLHSELNLSSLELGDSALYFCASSVDGVGETQFFGPGTRLTVL.

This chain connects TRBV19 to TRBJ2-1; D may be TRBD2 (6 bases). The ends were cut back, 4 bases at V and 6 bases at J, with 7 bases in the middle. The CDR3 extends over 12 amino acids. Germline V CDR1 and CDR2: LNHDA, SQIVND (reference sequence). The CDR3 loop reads CASSTGVNEQFF. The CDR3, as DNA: TGTGCCAGTAGTACGGGGGTCAATGAGCAGTTCTTC.

CDR3 sequence reads: CSARTGDTVNEQFF. The CDR3 DNA follows: TGCAGTGCTAGAACCGGGGACACTGTCAATGAGCAGTTCTTC. The chain carries TRBV20-1 and TRBJ2-1; D might be TRBD1 (6 bases). Trimming cost V 2 bases and J 6 bases, with 14 bases left between them. In germline, CDR1 is DFQATT, CDR2 SNEGSKA (reference sequence). CDR3 length equals 14 residues.

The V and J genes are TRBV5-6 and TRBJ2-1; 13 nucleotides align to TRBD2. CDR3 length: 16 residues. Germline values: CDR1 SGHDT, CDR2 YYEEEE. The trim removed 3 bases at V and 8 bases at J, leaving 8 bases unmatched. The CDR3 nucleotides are TGTGCCAGCAGCTGGCGGACTAGCGGGAGTTCCGATGAGCAGTTCTTC. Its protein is CASSWRTSGSSDEQFF.

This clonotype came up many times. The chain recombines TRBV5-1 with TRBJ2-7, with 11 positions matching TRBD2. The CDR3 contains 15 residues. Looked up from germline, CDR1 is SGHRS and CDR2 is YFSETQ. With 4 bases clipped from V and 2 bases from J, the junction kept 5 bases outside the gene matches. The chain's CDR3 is CASSPTSGGTYEQYF. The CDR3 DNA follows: TGCGCCAGCAGCCCCACTAGCGGGGGTACCTACGAGCAGTACTTC.

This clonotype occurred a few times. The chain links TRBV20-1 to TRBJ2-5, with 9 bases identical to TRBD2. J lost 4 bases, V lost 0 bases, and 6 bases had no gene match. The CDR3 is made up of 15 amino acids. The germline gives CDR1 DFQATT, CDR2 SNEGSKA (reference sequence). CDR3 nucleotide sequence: TGCAGTGCTAGAGATTGGATAGCGGGGGTAGAGACCCAGTACTTC. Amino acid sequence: CSARDWIAGVETQYF.

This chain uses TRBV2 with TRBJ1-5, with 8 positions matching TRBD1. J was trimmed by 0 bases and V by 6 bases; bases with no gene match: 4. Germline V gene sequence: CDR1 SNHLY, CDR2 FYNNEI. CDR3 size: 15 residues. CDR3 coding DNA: TGTGCCAGCAGAGGGGACAGGAATAGCAATCAGCCCCAGCATTTT. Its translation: CASRGDRNSNQPQHF.

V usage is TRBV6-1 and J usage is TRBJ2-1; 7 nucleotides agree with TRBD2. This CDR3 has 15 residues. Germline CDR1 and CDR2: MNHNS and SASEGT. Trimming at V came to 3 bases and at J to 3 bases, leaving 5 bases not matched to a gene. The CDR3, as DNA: TGTGCCAGCAGTGACGACCGGGACTACTACAATGAGCAGTTCTTC. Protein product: CASSDDRDYYNEQFF.

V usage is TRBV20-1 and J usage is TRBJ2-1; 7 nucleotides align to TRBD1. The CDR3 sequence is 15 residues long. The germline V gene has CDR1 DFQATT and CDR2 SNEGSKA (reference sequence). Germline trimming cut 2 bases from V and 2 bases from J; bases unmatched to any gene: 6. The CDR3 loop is CSARKPGQPYNEQFF. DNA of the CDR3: TGCAGTGCTAGAAAACCGGGACAGCCCTACAATGAGCAGTTCTTC.

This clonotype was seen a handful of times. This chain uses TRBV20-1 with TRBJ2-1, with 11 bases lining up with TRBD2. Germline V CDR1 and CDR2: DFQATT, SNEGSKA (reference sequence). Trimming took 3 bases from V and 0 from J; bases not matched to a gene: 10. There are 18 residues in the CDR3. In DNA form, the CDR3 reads TGCAGTGCTAGGGCCGGGACTAGCGGTCTGAGCTCCTACAATGAGCAGTTCTTC. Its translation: CSARAGTSGLSSYNEQFF.

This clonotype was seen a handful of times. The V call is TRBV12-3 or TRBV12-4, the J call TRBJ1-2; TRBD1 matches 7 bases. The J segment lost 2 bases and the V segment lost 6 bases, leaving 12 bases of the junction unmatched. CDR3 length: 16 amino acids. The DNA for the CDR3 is TGTGCCAGCAGAGTCGGGACAGCCGTTGGCAACTATGGCTACACCTTC. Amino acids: CASRVGTAVGNYGYTF.

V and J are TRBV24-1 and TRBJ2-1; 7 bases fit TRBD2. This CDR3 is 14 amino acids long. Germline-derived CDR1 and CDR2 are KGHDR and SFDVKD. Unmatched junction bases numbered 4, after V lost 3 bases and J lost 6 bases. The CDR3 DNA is TGTGCCACCAGTGATCCAAGCGGGGTCAATGAGCAGTTCTTC. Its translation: CATSDPSGVNEQFF.

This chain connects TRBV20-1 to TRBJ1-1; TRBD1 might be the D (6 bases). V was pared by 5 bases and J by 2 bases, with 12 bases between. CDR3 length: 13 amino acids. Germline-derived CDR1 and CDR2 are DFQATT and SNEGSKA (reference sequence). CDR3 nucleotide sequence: TGCAGTGCTCAGACAGGCATCAACACTGAAGCTTTCTTT. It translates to CSAQTGINTEAFF.

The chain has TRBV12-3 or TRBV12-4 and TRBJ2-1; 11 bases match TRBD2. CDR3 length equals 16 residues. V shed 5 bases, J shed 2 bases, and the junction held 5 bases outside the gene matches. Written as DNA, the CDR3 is TGTGCCAGCAGTCTAGGGACTAGCGGACCCTACAATGAGCAGTTCTTC. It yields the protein CASSLGTSGPYNEQFF.

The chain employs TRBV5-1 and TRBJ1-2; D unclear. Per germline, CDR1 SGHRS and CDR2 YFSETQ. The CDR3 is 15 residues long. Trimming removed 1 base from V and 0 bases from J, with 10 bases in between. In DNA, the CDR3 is TGCGCCAGCAGCTTGTCGACGGCAACTAACTATGGCTACACCTTC. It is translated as CASSLSTATNYGYTF. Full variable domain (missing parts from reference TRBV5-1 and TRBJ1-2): KAGVTQTPRYLIKTRGQQVTLSCSPISGHRSVSWYQQTPGQGLQFLFEYFSETQRNKGNFPGRFSGRQFSNSRSEMNVSTLELGDSALYLCASSLSTATNYGYTFGSGTRLTVV.